This T cell receptor beta chain originates from a study of shared clonotypes between healthy human individuals. The study, taken as a whole, reports: Among non-shared clonotypes, generation probabilities were lower than among those shared by all four donors.

Selected positively for CCR7 and CD45RO-negative, naive CD8 cells excluded terminally differentiated effector memory CD45RA+ cells. Each PCR replicate from the sorted subsets contained about 210 ng DNA, which is some 31,000 T cell genomes. Measured with immunoSEQ multiplex PCR; TCRdb has only the in-frame clones, and not every one. Of about 2.1 million clones in the sample, under 95% are singletons; the top ten hold around 1.7%. Trimming stripped 2 bases from V and 1 base from J, with 8 bases between. The CDR3 is 14 amino acids. CDR1 is LNHDA, CDR2 SQIVND, per germline (reference sequence). Note on this clone: The antigen remains undetermined.

This TCR came from a man between 18 and 35 years old in good health. Some clones in this sample may be carry-over from other donors' samples. The chain employs TRBV19 and TRBJ1-1; D remains ambiguous. Sequenced: naive CD8+ T cells from PBMCs. CDR3 protein: CASSIRQWNTEAFF. The CDR3 region has the DNA TGTGCCAGTAGTATACGGCAGTGGAACACTGAAGCTTTCTTT.